Below, 6 T cell receptor beta chains from the same sample are listed, as sequenced in a study of CD8+CD57+ T cells in acquired aplastic anemia. Patients sequenced had flow cytometry evidence of CD8+CD57+ cell expansion. Genomic DNA templated the TCR beta VDJ and CDR3 profiling. TCRdb processed the reads anew with MiXCR; each CDR3 protein has one entry. The sample includes 200,000 to 300,000 distinct CDR3 sequences, more than 40% of them seen just once. Input material: sorted CD4+, CD8+, or CD8+CD57+ T cells (not recorded which) from PBMCs. These receptors were collected from a human donor with aplastic anemia.

This clonotype is classed as medium-sized. The chain combines TRBV20-1 with TRBJ2-7, with 10 bases fitting TRBD2. V gave up 2 bases and J gave up 5 bases; unmatched junction bases: 15. The CDR3 runs to 17 residues. The germline V gene encodes CDR1 DFQATT and CDR2 SNEGSKA (reference sequence). The DNA for the CDR3 is TGCAGTGCTAGATGGAGCCCCTCTAGCGGGGGTATCGACGAGCAGTACTTC. Translation: CSARWSPSSGGIDEQYF.

The V call is TRBV11-2, the J call TRBJ1-2; the match to TRBD1 covers 8 bases. With 5 bases clipped from V and 0 bases from J, the junction kept 8 bases outside the gene matches. The CDR3 runs 16 residues. CDR1 is SGHAT, CDR2 FQNNGV, per germline. The CDR3 sequence: CASSHRQGLTNYGYTF. The CDR3 coding sequence is TGTGCCAGCAGCCACAGACAGGGGCTAACTAACTATGGCTACACCTTC.

The rearrangement joins TRBV6-2 or TRBV6-3 to TRBJ2-3; 8 nucleotides agree with TRBD2. CDR1 MNHEY and CDR2 SVGEGT come from the germline V gene. The trim removed 6 bases at V and 3 bases at J, leaving 8 bases unmatched. The CDR3 covers 15 residues. This CDR3 reads CASSSGGGVTDTQYF. CDR3 sequence (DNA): TGTGCCAGCAGCTCCGGGGGGGGCGTAACAGATACGCAGTATTTT.

At least ten counts were recorded for this clonotype. J is TRBJ2-7 and V is TRBV4-1, with TRBD1 as a possible D gene (6 bases). The V gene's germline CDR1 is MGHRA and CDR2 YSYEKL. Trimming left V 7 bases short and J 6 bases short, with 13 bases between. This CDR3 has 12 residues. Written as DNA, the CDR3 is TGCGCCAGCAAACAGGGCAGTGGCGAGCAGTACTTC. This sequence encodes CASKQGSGEQYF.

Only a few counts were recorded for this clonotype. The J gene is TRBJ2-7, the V gene TRBV29-1; D call uncertain. V lost 4 bases to trimming and J lost 2 bases, with 18 bases between them. Germline CDR1 reads SQVTM; CDR2 reads ANQGSEA. The CDR3 has 15 residues. CDR3 nucleotides: TGCAGCGTTGGGGCTTTCCTTGGCTTTCCCTACGAGCAGTACTTC. Translated, it gives CSVGAFLGFPYEQYF.

The chain combines TRBV10-3 with TRBJ1-1; 7 nucleotides align to TRBD1. The CDR3 contains 11 residues. Germline V gives CDR1 ENHRY, CDR2 SYGVKD. J lost 8 bases, V lost 4 bases, and 1 base had no gene match. CDR3 coding DNA: TGTGCCATCAGTGGACAGGGCGAAGCTTTCTTT. Protein product: CAISGQGEAFF.